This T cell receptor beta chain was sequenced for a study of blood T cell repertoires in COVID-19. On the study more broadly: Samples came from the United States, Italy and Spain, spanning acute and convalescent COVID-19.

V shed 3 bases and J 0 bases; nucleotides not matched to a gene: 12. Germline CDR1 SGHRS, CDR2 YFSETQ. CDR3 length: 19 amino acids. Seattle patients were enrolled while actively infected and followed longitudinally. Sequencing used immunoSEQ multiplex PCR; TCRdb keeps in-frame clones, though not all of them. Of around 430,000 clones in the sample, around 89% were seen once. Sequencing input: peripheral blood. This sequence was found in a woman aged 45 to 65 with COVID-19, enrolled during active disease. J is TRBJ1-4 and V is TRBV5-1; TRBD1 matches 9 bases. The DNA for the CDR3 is TGCGCCAGCAGCTCTTCCGGGACAGGGTACTCCGCAACTAATGAAAAACTGTTTTTT. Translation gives CASSSSGTGYSATNEKLFF.